The clone carrying this T cell receptor (beta chain) has just one count. These data are taken from a study of blood T cell repertoires in COVID-19. The repertoire was sequenced with immunoSEQ multiplex PCR; TCRdb's copy has only in-frame clones and lacks some. The table has about 400,000 clones, just under 90% seen once. There are 14 residues in the CDR3. CDR1 and CDR2 (germline): LNHDA, SQIVND (reference sequence). The V and J ends lost 1 base and 10 bases, in that order; junction bases with no gene match: 7. Material for sequencing was PBMCs or T cells enriched from blood (not recorded which). The TCR originated in a woman in her thirties who had recovered from COVID-19. The V call is TRBV19, the J call TRBJ2-7; 10 nucleotides agree with TRBD1. The CDR3 nucleotides are TGTGCCAGTAGTATAGTCTGGGACAGGGGAGAACAGTACTTC. Its protein is CASSIVWDRGEQYF.